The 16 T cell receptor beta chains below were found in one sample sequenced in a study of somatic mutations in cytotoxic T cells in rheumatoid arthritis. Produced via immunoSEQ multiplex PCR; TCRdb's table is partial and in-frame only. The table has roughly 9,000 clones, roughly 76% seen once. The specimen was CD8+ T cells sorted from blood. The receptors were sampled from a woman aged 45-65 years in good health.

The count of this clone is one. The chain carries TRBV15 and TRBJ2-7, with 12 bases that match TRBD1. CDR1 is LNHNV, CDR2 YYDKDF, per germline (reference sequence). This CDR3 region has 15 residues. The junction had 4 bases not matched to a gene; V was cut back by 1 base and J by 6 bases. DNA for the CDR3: TGTGCCACCAGCAGAGTGGGACAGGGGGCCAGCGAGCAGTACTTC. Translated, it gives CATSRVGQGASEQYF.

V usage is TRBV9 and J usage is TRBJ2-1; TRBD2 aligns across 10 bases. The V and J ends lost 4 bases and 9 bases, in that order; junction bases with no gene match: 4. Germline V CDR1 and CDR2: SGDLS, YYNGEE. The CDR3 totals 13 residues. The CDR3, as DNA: TGTGCCAGCAGCACTAGCGGGGAGGTTGAGCAGTTCTTC. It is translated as CASSTSGEVEQFF.

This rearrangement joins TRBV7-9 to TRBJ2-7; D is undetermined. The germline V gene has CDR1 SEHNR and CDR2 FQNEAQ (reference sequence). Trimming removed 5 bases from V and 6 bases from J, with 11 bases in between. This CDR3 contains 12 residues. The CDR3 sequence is CASSLDPSEQYF. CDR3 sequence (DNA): TGTGCCAGCAGCCTCGACCCTAGCGAGCAGTACTTC.

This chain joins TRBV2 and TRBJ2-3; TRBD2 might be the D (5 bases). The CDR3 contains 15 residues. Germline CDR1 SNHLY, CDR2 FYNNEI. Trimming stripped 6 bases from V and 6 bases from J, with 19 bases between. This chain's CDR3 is CASSDGLAGIDTQYF. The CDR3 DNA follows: TGTGCCAGCAGCGACGGGCTAGCCGGCATTGATACGCAGTATTTT.

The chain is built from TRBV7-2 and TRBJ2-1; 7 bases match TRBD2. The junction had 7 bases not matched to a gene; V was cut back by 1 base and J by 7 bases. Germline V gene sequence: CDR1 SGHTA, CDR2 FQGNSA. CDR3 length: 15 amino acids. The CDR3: CASSLGPSGNNEQFF. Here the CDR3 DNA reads TGTGCCAGCAGCTTAGGGCCTAGCGGCAATAATGAGCAGTTCTTC.

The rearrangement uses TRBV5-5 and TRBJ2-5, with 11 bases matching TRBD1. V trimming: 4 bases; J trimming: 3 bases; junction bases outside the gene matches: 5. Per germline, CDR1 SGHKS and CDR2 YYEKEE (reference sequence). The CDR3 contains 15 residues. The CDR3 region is CASSVGQGVEETQYF. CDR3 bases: TGTGCCAGCAGCGTGGGACAGGGGGTAGAAGAGACCCAGTACTTC.

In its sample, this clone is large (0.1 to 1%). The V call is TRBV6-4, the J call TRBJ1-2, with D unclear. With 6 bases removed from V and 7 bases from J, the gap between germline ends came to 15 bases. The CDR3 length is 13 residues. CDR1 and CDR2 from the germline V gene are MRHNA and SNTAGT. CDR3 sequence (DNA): TGTGCCAGCAGCTCTACCACGGGAAGTGGCTACACCTTC. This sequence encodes CASSSTTGSGYTF.

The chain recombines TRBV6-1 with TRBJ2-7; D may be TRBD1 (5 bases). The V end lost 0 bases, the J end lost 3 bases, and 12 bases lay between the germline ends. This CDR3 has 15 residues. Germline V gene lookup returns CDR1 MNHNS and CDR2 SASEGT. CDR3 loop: CASSEAWTPNYEQYF. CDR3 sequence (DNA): TGTGCCAGCAGTGAAGCTTGGACACCGAACTACGAGCAGTACTTC.

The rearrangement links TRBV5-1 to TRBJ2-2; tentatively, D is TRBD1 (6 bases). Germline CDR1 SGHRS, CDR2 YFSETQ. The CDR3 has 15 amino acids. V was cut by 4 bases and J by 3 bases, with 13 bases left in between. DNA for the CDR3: TGCGCCAGCAGCGGGGAGCAGGGGTACACCGGGGAGCTGTTTTTT. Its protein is CASSGEQGYTGELFF. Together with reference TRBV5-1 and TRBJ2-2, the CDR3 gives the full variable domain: KAGVTQTPRYLIKTRGQQVTLSCSPISGHRSVSWYQQTPGQGLQFLFEYFSETQRNKGNFPGRFSGRQFSNSRSEMNVSTLELGDSALYLCASSGEQGYTGELFFGEGSRLTVL.

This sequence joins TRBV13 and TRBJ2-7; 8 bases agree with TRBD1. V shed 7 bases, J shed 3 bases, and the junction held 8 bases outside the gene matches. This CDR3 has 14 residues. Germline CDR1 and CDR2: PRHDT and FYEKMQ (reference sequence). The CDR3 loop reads CASTSTGANYEQYF. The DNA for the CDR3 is TGTGCCAGCACATCGACAGGGGCGAACTACGAGCAGTACTTC.

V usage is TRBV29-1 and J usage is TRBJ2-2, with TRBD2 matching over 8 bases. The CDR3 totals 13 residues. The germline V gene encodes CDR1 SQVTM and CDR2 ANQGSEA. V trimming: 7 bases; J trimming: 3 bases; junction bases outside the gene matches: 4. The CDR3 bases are TGCAGCGCCGGACTAGCTGACACCGGGGAGCTGTTTTTT. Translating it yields CSAGLADTGELFF.

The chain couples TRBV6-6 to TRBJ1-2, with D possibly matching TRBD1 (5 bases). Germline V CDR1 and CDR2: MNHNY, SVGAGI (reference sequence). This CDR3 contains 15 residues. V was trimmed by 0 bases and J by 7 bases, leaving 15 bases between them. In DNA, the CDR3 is TGTGCCAGCAGTTACTCTAATCAGGGAATGTTTGGCTACACCTTC. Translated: CASSYSNQGMFGYTF.

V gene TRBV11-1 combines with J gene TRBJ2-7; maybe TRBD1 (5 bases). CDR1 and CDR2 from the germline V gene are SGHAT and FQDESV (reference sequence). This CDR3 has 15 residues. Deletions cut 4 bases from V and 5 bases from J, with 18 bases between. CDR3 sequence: CASSSPPAGIHEQYF. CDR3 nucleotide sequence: TGTGCCAGCAGCTCACCGCCGGCAGGGATCCACGAGCAGTACTTC. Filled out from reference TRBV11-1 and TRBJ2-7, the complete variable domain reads EAEVAQSPRYKITEKSQAVAFWCDPISGHATLYWYRQILGQGPELLVQFQDESVVDDSQLPKDRFSAERLKGVDSTLKIQPAELGDSAMYLCASSSPPAGIHEQYFGPGTRLTVT.

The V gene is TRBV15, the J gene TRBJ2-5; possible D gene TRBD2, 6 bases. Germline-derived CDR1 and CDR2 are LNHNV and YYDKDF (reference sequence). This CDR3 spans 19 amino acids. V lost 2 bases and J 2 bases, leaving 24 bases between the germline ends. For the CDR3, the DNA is TGTGCCACCAGCAGAAACCCCGGAAGTGGCAGGAGGGGTCAAGAGACCCAGTACTTC. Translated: CATSRNPGSGRRGQETQYF.

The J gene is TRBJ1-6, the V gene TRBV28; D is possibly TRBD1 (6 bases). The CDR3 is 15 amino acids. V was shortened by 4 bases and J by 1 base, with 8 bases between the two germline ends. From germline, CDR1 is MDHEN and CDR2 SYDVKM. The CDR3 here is CASSSQGSYNSPLHF. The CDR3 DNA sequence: TGTGCCAGCAGTTCACAGGGTTCCTATAATTCACCCCTCCACTTT.

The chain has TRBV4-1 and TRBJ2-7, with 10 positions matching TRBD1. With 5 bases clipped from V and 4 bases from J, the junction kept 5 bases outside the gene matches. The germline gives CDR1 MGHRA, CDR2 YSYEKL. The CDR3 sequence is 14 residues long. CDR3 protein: CASSNRDRGYEQYF. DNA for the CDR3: TGCGCCAGCAGCAACCGGGACAGGGGTTACGAGCAGTACTTC.